The next 15 T cell receptor beta chains were all read from a single sample in a study of T cell responses to AZD1222 COVID-19 vaccine. Sequencing used immunoSEQ multiplex PCR; TCRdb keeps in-frame clones, though not all of them. The table records approximately 300,000 clones, 94% of them present only once. The sequences come from peripheral blood, collected 28 days after the second AZD1222 dose. The receptors originated from an adult who received the AZD1222 COVID-19 vaccine.

The V gene is TRBV7-5, the J gene TRBJ1-3. TRBV7-5 is a pseudogene. The CDR3 runs 15 residues. The CDR3 sequence is CARSFRRPSGNTIYF. The CDR3 bases are TGTGCCAGAAGCTTTCGCCGGCCTTCTGGAAACACCATATATTTT.

The chain is built from TRBV21-1 and TRBJ1-2; TRBD1, as called in the table, went unchecked against the DNA. TRBV21-1 is a documented pseudogene. The CDR3 loop spans 15 amino acids. The CDR3 region has the DNA TGTGCCAGCAGCAAAGAGACAGGGGGGGATTATGGCTACACCTTC. Amino acids: CASSKETGGDYGYTF.

The CDR3 coding sequence is TGTGCCAGCAGTTCCAACGCCCCAGTGGGTGGACAGCCCCAGCATTTT. Amino acids: CASSSNAPVGGQPQHF. The chain combines TRBV28 with TRBJ1-5, with unresolved D. The V gene's germline CDR1 is MDHEN and CDR2 SYDVKM. Trimming removed 4 bases from V and 7 bases from J, with 20 bases in between. The CDR3 totals 16 residues. Full variable domain (remainder filled in from reference TRBV28 and TRBJ1-5): DVKVTQSSRYLVKRTGEKVFLECVQDMDHENMFWYRQDPGLGLRLIYFSYDVKMKEKGDIPEGYSVSREKKERFSLILESASTNQTSMYLCASSSNAPVGGQPQHFGDGTRLSIL.

This chain joins TRBV25-1 and TRBJ1-4; TRBD1 might be the D (6 bases). Looked up from germline, CDR1 is MGHDK and CDR2 is SYGVNS. The CDR3 spans 14 residues. Trimming took 2 bases from V and 5 from J, leaving 9 bases between them. As DNA, the CDR3 is TGTGCCAGCAGTGAAGGGACACTGAATGAAAAACTGTTTTTT. It specifies CASSEGTLNEKLFF. The full variable domain, in which reference TRBV25-1 and TRBJ1-4 provide the parts outside the CDR3, is EADIYQTPRYLVIGTGKKITLECSQTMGHDKMYWYQQDPGMELHLIHYSYGVNSTEKGDLSSESTVSRIRTEHFPLTLESARPSHTSQYLCASSEGTLNEKLFFGSGTQLSVL.

The chain is built from TRBV5-1 and TRBJ1-1, with a possible D match to TRBD1 (5 bases). Germline assignment: CDR1 SGHRS and CDR2 YFSETQ. V was shortened by 0 bases and J by 6 bases, with 15 bases between the two germline ends. The CDR3 spans 15 residues. The CDR3 spells CASSLGDPPGAEAFF. The CDR3, as DNA: TGCGCCAGCAGCTTGGGGGACCCACCTGGAGCTGAAGCTTTCTTT.

The rearrangement uses TRBV5-1 and TRBJ2-2; 7 bases are a match to TRBD2. After removal of 4 bases from V and 7 bases from J, the junction contained 7 bases not matched to a gene. CDR1 SGHRS and CDR2 YFSETQ come from the germline V gene. CDR3 length: 14 amino acids. The CDR3, as DNA: TGCGCCAGCAGCCCGGGGGGAATAGGCGGGGAGCTGTTTTTT. Protein product: CASSPGGIGGELFF.

The chain joins TRBV27 to TRBJ1-2; D gene unclear. V was clipped by 5 bases and J by 0 bases, with 10 bases between them. The CDR3 has 14 residues. From germline, CDR1 is MNHEY and CDR2 SMNVEV (reference sequence). The CDR3 DNA reads as TGTGCCAGCAGTCCAAAATGGACTAACTATGGCTACACCTTC. This codes for CASSPKWTNYGYTF.

The J gene is TRBJ1-6, the V gene TRBV5-4; perhaps TRBD1 as D (5 bases). The V end lost 4 bases, the J end lost 0 bases, and 11 bases lay between the germline ends. CDR1 and CDR2 from the germline V gene are SGHNT and YYREEE (reference sequence). The CDR3 contains 16 residues. The CDR3 protein is CASSPGRSSYNSPLHF. The CDR3 DNA sequence: TGTGCCAGCAGCCCAGGGAGGAGCTCCTATAATTCACCCCTCCACTTT.

The genes are TRBV5-5 and TRBJ2-6; D is unresolved. The germline V gene encodes CDR1 SGHKS and CDR2 YYEKEE (reference sequence). Trimming shortened V by 0 bases and J by 0 bases, and 7 bases separated the two germline ends. The CDR3 totals 16 residues. CDR3 coding DNA: TGTGCCAGCAGCTTGGAGCAGAGCTCTGGGGCCAACGTCCTGACTTTC. Protein: CASSLEQSSGANVLTF.

This chain links TRBV7-9 with TRBJ2-7; 12 nucleotides agree with TRBD2. Germline V gene data show CDR1 as SEHNR and CDR2 as FQNEAQ (reference sequence). The length of the CDR3 is 16 residues. The junction had 10 bases not matched to a gene; V was cut back by 4 bases and J by 6 bases. This CDR3 reads CASSSSSGRAGSEQYF. DNA for the CDR3: TGTGCCAGCAGCTCATCTAGCGGGAGGGCCGGATCCGAGCAGTACTTC.

This chain uses TRBV28 with TRBJ2-5; 12 bases agree with TRBD2. From germline, CDR1 is MDHEN and CDR2 SYDVKM. CDR3 length: 19 amino acids. The V and J ends lost 5 bases and 2 bases, in that order; junction bases with no gene match: 15. The CDR3 reads CASSPARTRTSGAQETQYF. In DNA form, the CDR3 reads TGTGCCAGCAGTCCAGCCCGGACACGGACTAGCGGGGCACAAGAGACCCAGTACTTC.

The chain has TRBV7-9 and TRBJ2-4; 10 bases are shared with TRBD2. CDR3 length: 16 amino acids. Germline CDR1 and CDR2: SEHNR and FQNEAQ (reference sequence). Trimming removed 5 bases from V and 0 bases from J; junction bases left unmatched: 4. CDR3 nucleotides: TGTGCCAGCAGCCCCAGCGGGAGGGAAGCCAAAAACATTCAGTACTTC. Its translation: CASSPSGREAKNIQYF.

The V and J genes are TRBV27 and TRBJ2-3; D might be TRBD1 or TRBD2, each matching 5 bases. This CDR3 is 12 amino acids long. With 4 bases removed from V and 6 bases from J, the gap between germline ends came to 8 bases. Germline CDR1 MNHEY, CDR2 SMNVEV (reference sequence). CDR3 DNA: TGTGCCAGCAGTTGGGACCCCGATACGCAGTATTTT. Translation: CASSWDPDTQYF.

V and J are TRBV5-1 and TRBJ2-7; 8 bases align to TRBD1. The CDR3 loop spans 18 amino acids. The ends lost 0 bases at V and 6 bases at J; junction bases unmatched: 17. Per germline, CDR1 SGHRS and CDR2 YFSETQ. The CDR3 DNA reads TGCGCCAGCAGCTTGGTCAGACAGGGGAGCTTAGGAAGGGGCGAGCAGTACTTC. Amino acid sequence: CASSLVRQGSLGRGEQYF.

CDR3 in amino acids: CASSFYQGAGAFF. The CDR3, as DNA: TGTGCCAGCAGCTTTTACCAGGGGGCCGGCGCTTTCTTT. The V gene is TRBV5-5, the J gene TRBJ1-1; 8 nucleotides line up with TRBD1. Germline V gene lookup returns CDR1 SGHKS and CDR2 YYEKEE (reference sequence). This CDR3 has 13 residues. V trimming: 2 bases; J trimming: 11 bases; junction bases outside the gene matches: 8.